Listed below are T cell receptor beta chains from one sample, sequenced in a study of cytomegalovirus exposure and HLA in healthy donors. TCRdb's table, derived via immunoSEQ multiplex PCR, lists solely in-frame clones and lacks some. The specimen's table records 120,000 to 150,000 clones. The source material was PBMCs. The receptors come from a man aged 35 to 55 in good health and CMV-seronegative. Each CDR3 is given with its conserved first and last residue. Fields, in order: CDR3 DNA, CDR3 protein, J gene, V gene, D gene. The D gene is left open where the match is weak.

cdr3_nt: TGCGCCAGCAGCCCCAGGGGCGAGGACTATGGCTACACCTTC; cdr3_aa: CASSPRGEDYGYTF; j_call: TRBJ1-2; v_call: TRBV4-1; d_call: NA
cdr3_nt: TGTGCCAGTAGGCCCCAGGGGGGTTATTCACCCCTCCACTTT; cdr3_aa: CASRPQGGYSPLHF; j_call: TRBJ1-6; v_call: TRBV19; d_call: TRBD1
cdr3_nt: TGTGCCAGCAGCTTAGTAGGCAGGGCCAGCTCCTACGAGCAGTACTTC; cdr3_aa: CASSLVGRASSYEQYF; j_call: TRBJ2-7; v_call: TRBV7-9; d_call: NA
cdr3_nt: TGCGCCAGCAGCCCCCCGGACAGTCCTAATGAGCAGTTCTTC; cdr3_aa: CASSPPDSPNEQFF; j_call: TRBJ2-1; v_call: TRBV5-1; d_call: NA
cdr3_nt: TGTGCCAGCAGTTGGGCAGATCGTTCTGGGGCCAACGTCCTGACTTTC; cdr3_aa: CASSWADRSGANVLTF; j_call: TRBJ2-6; v_call: TRBV28; d_call: NA
cdr3_nt: TGTGCCAGCTCCCAACACGAGAACACTGAAGCTTTCTTT; cdr3_aa: CASSQHENTEAFF; j_call: TRBJ1-1; v_call: TRBV6-5; d_call: NA
cdr3_nt: TGCGCCAGCAGACAGGGGGCCGATCAGCCCCAGCATTTT; cdr3_aa: CASRQGADQPQHF; j_call: TRBJ1-5; v_call: TRBV5-1; d_call: TRBD1
cdr3_nt: TGTGCCAGCAGTAGACAGGGGTATAACAATGAGCAGTTCTTC; cdr3_aa: CASSRQGYNNEQFF; j_call: TRBJ2-1; v_call: TRBV6-1; d_call: TRBD1
cdr3_nt: TGTGCCAGCAAGCCAGGAAATAATTCACCCCTCCACTTT; cdr3_aa: CASKPGNNSPLHF; j_call: TRBJ1-6; v_call: TRBV6-1; d_call: NA
cdr3_nt: TGTGCCAGCAGCGTAGAACTAGCGGGGGGGACCCAGTACTTC; cdr3_aa: CASSVELAGGTQYF; j_call: TRBJ2-5; v_call: TRBV9; d_call: TRBD2
cdr3_nt: TGTGCCAGCAGTTACTTAACAGGGGGCTATGGCTACACCTTC; cdr3_aa: CASSYLTGGYGYTF; j_call: TRBJ1-2; v_call: TRBV6-5; d_call: TRBD1
cdr3_nt: TGTGCCACCCGGGGGGGTAGCTCCTATAATTCACCCCTCCACTTT; cdr3_aa: CATRGGSSYNSPLHF; j_call: TRBJ1-6; v_call: TRBV27; d_call: NA
cdr3_nt: TGTGCCAGCAGCGACCCACGACAGGGGTGGAGTTCACCCCTCCACTTT; cdr3_aa: CASSDPRQGWSSPLHF; j_call: TRBJ1-6; v_call: TRBV7-2; d_call: TRBD1
cdr3_nt: TGTGCCAGCAGTTCCGACAGGGCCCGGGACTTC; cdr3_aa: CASSSDRARDF; j_call: TRBJ2-5; v_call: TRBV28; d_call: TRBD1
cdr3_nt: TGCGCCAGCAGCACCGGGTCCGGCAATGAGCAGTTCTTC; cdr3_aa: CASSTGSGNEQFF; j_call: TRBJ2-1; v_call: TRBV4-3; d_call: NA
cdr3_nt: TGTGCCAGCAGCGTACCCGAAGGGGCGGACGGGGCCAACGTCCTGACTTTC; cdr3_aa: CASSVPEGADGANVLTF; j_call: TRBJ2-6; v_call: TRBV9; d_call: NA
cdr3_nt: TGTGCCAGCAGTCTAGGGGGGGCAGGCACAGATACGCAGTATTTT; cdr3_aa: CASSLGGAGTDTQYF; j_call: TRBJ2-3; v_call: TRBV6-1; d_call: NA
cdr3_nt: TGTGCCAGCAGCTCGATAGACAGGTATCAGCCCCAGCATTTT; cdr3_aa: CASSSIDRYQPQHF; j_call: TRBJ1-5; v_call: TRBV5-5; d_call: NA
cdr3_nt: TGTGCCAGCAGCTTACCCGGGACATCTTCCTACGAGCAGTACTTC; cdr3_aa: CASSLPGTSSYEQYF; j_call: TRBJ2-7; v_call: TRBV7-8; d_call: NA
cdr3_nt: TGTGCCAGCAGCCCCTCCAGGACCCAGTACTTC; cdr3_aa: CASSPSRTQYF; j_call: TRBJ2-5; v_call: TRBV7-8; d_call: NA
cdr3_nt: TGTGCCAGCAGTCTACGCTTCCCCGGGGATCAGCCCCAGCATTTT; cdr3_aa: CASSLRFPGDQPQHF; j_call: TRBJ1-5; v_call: TRBV6-5; d_call: NA
cdr3_nt: TGTGCCAGCAGGGTACAGGGGATGGGGCAGTTCTTC; cdr3_aa: CASRVQGMGQFF; j_call: TRBJ2-1; v_call: TRBV6-5; d_call: TRBD1
cdr3_nt: TGCGCCAGCAGGGAAGGGAGCTCCTACGAGCAGTACTTC; cdr3_aa: CASREGSSYEQYF; j_call: TRBJ2-7; v_call: TRBV5-1; d_call: NA
cdr3_nt: TGTGCCAGCAGCTTAGCCGGGAGTGGAAACACCATATATTTT; cdr3_aa: CASSLAGSGNTIYF; j_call: TRBJ1-3; v_call: TRBV11-2; d_call: NA
cdr3_nt: TGTGCCAGCAGCCAAGAGAATATGAGAGCGGGGGGGCTCGAGCAGTACTTC; cdr3_aa: CASSQENMRAGGLEQYF; j_call: TRBJ2-7; v_call: TRBV4-2; d_call: TRBD2
cdr3_nt: TGTGCCAGCAGCTTACTTCTAGCACCACAATACGAGCAGTACTTC; cdr3_aa: CASSLLLAPQYEQYF; j_call: TRBJ2-7; v_call: TRBV7-2; d_call: NA
cdr3_nt: TGTGCCAGCAGTCCCGACTATACGTTCTACGAGCAGTACTTC; cdr3_aa: CASSPDYTFYEQYF; j_call: TRBJ2-7; v_call: TRBV6-5; d_call: NA
cdr3_nt: TGTGCCAGCAGCTTAACGTATTCAGATACGCAGTATTTT; cdr3_aa: CASSLTYSDTQYF; j_call: TRBJ2-3; v_call: TRBV7-3; d_call: NA
cdr3_nt: TGTGCCAGCAGCCCACCGGTCGCGCGGGGGACTGAAGCTTTCTTT; cdr3_aa: CASSPPVARGTEAFF; j_call: TRBJ1-1; v_call: TRBV7-9; d_call: NA
cdr3_nt: TGTGCCAGCAGCTTGGGTCACAGGGGGGTAGATGAAAAACTGTTTTTT; cdr3_aa: CASSLGHRGVDEKLFF; j_call: TRBJ1-4; v_call: TRBV5-6; d_call: TRBD1
cdr3_nt: TGTGCCAGCAGCGTAGGTGGGGCGGGGGGCCCCAATGAGCAGTTCTTC; cdr3_aa: CASSVGGAGGPNEQFF; j_call: TRBJ2-1; v_call: TRBV9; d_call: TRBD2
cdr3_nt: TGTGCCAGCAGTGACTCGAAGGCGGACAGCCACTACGAGCAGTACTTC; cdr3_aa: CASSDSKADSHYEQYF; j_call: TRBJ2-7; v_call: TRBV6-4; d_call: NA
cdr3_nt: TGCGCCAGCAGCTCAGACAGGGTACTATCCTACGAGCAGTACTTC; cdr3_aa: CASSSDRVLSYEQYF; j_call: TRBJ2-7; v_call: TRBV5-1; d_call: TRBD1
cdr3_nt: TGTGCCAGCAGCCCTCGGGATGGCAATCAGCCCCAGCATTTT; cdr3_aa: CASSPRDGNQPQHF; j_call: TRBJ1-5; v_call: TRBV6-1; d_call: NA
cdr3_nt: TGTGCCAGCAGCCCTGAGGGGTGGAGGGTGCCCCAGCATTTT; cdr3_aa: CASSPEGWRVPQHF; j_call: TRBJ1-5; v_call: TRBV14; d_call: NA
cdr3_nt: TGTGCCAGCAGTTACGTAGCGGGGTCGAATGAGCAGTTCTTC; cdr3_aa: CASSYVAGSNEQFF; j_call: TRBJ2-1; v_call: TRBV6-6; d_call: TRBD2
cdr3_nt: TGTGCCAGCAGCTCGGGACTAGCGGGTGATACGCAGTATTTT; cdr3_aa: CASSSGLAGDTQYF; j_call: TRBJ2-3; v_call: TRBV7-2; d_call: TRBD2
cdr3_nt: TGTGCCAGTAGTATAGATCCCGGGACAGGGGCCGAGCAGTACTTC; cdr3_aa: CASSIDPGTGAEQYF; j_call: TRBJ2-7; v_call: TRBV19; d_call: TRBD1
cdr3_nt: TGTGCCAGCAGCGTAAGGCAGGGGAACACCGGGGAGCTGTTTTTT; cdr3_aa: CASSVRQGNTGELFF; j_call: TRBJ2-2; v_call: TRBV9; d_call: NA
cdr3_nt: TGTGCCAGCAGTTTCCTTAGCGTGAGCAGGGATACGCAGTATTTT; cdr3_aa: CASSFLSVSRDTQYF; j_call: TRBJ2-3; v_call: TRBV27; d_call: NA
cdr3_nt: TGTGCCAGCAGCTCAGGGTCCACCGGGGAGCTGTTTTTT; cdr3_aa: CASSSGSTGELFF; j_call: TRBJ2-2; v_call: TRBV27; d_call: NA
cdr3_nt: TGTGCCAGCAGCGTCAGCCTAGGGGGCCAAGAGACCCAGTACTTC; cdr3_aa: CASSVSLGGQETQYF; j_call: TRBJ2-5; v_call: TRBV9; d_call: NA
cdr3_nt: TGTGCCATCAGCCGGGACAGGGATGGAGATACGCAGTATTTT; cdr3_aa: CAISRDRDGDTQYF; j_call: TRBJ2-3; v_call: TRBV10-3; d_call: TRBD1
cdr3_nt: TGTGCCAGCAGCGCGCCCTTGATGGGCGGGGCGACCTACGAGCAGTACTTC; cdr3_aa: CASSAPLMGGATYEQYF; j_call: TRBJ2-7; v_call: TRBV7-6; d_call: NA
cdr3_nt: TGCGCCAGCAGCCAAGATCCTAGGGGATCGAACTTCTATGGCTACACCTTC; cdr3_aa: CASSQDPRGSNFYGYTF; j_call: TRBJ1-2; v_call: TRBV4-1; d_call: NA
cdr3_nt: TGTGCCAGTAGTATAACGGGACAGGGGCAGCCCCAGCATTTT; cdr3_aa: CASSITGQGQPQHF; j_call: TRBJ1-5; v_call: TRBV19; d_call: TRBD1
cdr3_nt: TGTGCCAGCAGTTACGGTCGGCGGGGATCAGATACGCAGTATTTT; cdr3_aa: CASSYGRRGSDTQYF; j_call: TRBJ2-3; v_call: TRBV6-5; d_call: NA
cdr3_nt: TGCGCCAGCAGCTCACAGGGAGGGGATGGCTACACCTTC; cdr3_aa: CASSSQGGDGYTF; j_call: TRBJ1-2; v_call: TRBV5-1; d_call: NA
cdr3_nt: TGTGCCAGCAAACGGGACATCTCGAACACCGGGGAGCTGTTTTTT; cdr3_aa: CASKRDISNTGELFF; j_call: TRBJ2-2; v_call: TRBV6-1; d_call: NA
cdr3_nt: TGTGCCAGCAGCTGGGGGCAGCGGGGGGCCTACGAGCAGTACTTC; cdr3_aa: CASSWGQRGAYEQYF; j_call: TRBJ2-7; v_call: TRBV5-4; d_call: TRBD2
cdr3_nt: TGTGCCAGCAGCCAGTTTGGCGGAAACTATGGCTACACCTTC; cdr3_aa: CASSQFGGNYGYTF; j_call: TRBJ1-2; v_call: TRBV7-2; d_call: NA
cdr3_nt: TGTGCCAGCAGTGCCCAACGGTCCTACGAGCAGTACTTC; cdr3_aa: CASSAQRSYEQYF; j_call: TRBJ2-7; v_call: TRBV2; d_call: NA